This entry concerns a single T cell receptor (beta chain). The data derive from a study of control samples from healthy donors and cancer patients. Libraries were prepared by immunoSEQ multiplex PCR; TCRdb keeps only in-frame clonotypes and omits some of them. There are about 120,000 clones in the sample; around 92% occur only once, and 30% to 40% lies in the top ten. This sequence was found in a man aged 45-65 years in good health. The specimen was blood.

CDR3 sequence (DNA): TGTGCCAGCAAGCGGACAGGGGGAGGGAACTATAATTCACCCCTCCACTTT. Amino acid sequence: CASKRTGGGNYNSPLHF. The chain carries TRBV2 and TRBJ1-6, with 10 bases matching TRBD1. The CDR3 contains 17 residues. Trimming cost V 7 bases and J 3 bases; bases outside gene matches: 9. CDR1 and CDR2 (germline): SNHLY, FYNNEI.